This record looks at one TCR beta chain sequence and its context. The length of the CDR3 is 15 residues. Germline V CDR1 and CDR2: SGHTA, FQGTGA. V was clipped by 6 bases and J by 4 bases; unmatched bases: 5. Profiled with immunoSEQ multiplex PCR; TCRdb holds only in-frame clones, not every one. The repertoire holds fewer than 200,000 clones, 70% to 90% seen once, with roughly 1.3% in the top ten. This sample stems from a study of blood T cell repertoires in COVID-19. The chain uses TRBV7-3 and TRBJ2-1; 11 bases are a match to TRBD2. The material sequenced was peripheral blood. The TCR was taken from a man between 60 and 70 years old who had recovered from COVID-19. DNA of the CDR3: TGTGCCAGCAGTACCGGGACTAGCGGTTACAATGAGCAGTTCTTC. It codes for CASSTGTSGYNEQFF.